Listed below are T cell receptor beta chains from one sample, sequenced in a study of shared clonotypes between healthy human individuals. Sequencing was performed with immunoSEQ multiplex PCR; in TCRdb, only in-frame clones are kept and a portion is missing. The sample consists of 2,100,000 or so clones, approximately 94% of them appearing once. Source material: naive CD4+ T cells sorted from blood. The receptors derive from a man younger than 30 in good health. Each CDR3 is given with its conserved first and last residue. The D gene is left open where the match is weak. Clone size appears in some rows only: once, few, many, or a class for an expanded clone.

j_call,d_call,clone_size,v_call,cdr3_aa,cdr3_nt
TRBJ2-7,.,.,TRBV6-1,CASSEGPATYEQYF,TGTGCCAGCAGTGAGGGACCCGCGACCTACGAGCAGTACTTC
TRBJ1-1,.,.,TRBV5-1,CASSVGGHGTEAFF,TGCGCCAGCAGCGTGGGGGGTCACGGGACTGAAGCTTTCTTT
TRBJ1-1,TRBD1,.,TRBV11-3,CASSIGTGFENTEAFF,TGTGCCAGCAGCATCGGGACAGGTTTTGAGAACACTGAAGCTTTCTTT
TRBJ2-2,.,once,TRBV5-1,CASSLDLVTGELFF,TGCGCCAGCAGCTTGGACCTAGTGACCGGGGAGCTGTTTTTT
TRBJ2-5,TRBD2,.,TRBV10-1,CASSESPAGGQETQYF,TGCGCCAGCAGTGAGTCGCCAGCGGGGGGGCAAGAGACCCAGTACTTC
TRBJ2-1,TRBD1,.,TRBV7-9,CASSRRGTASYNEQFF,TGTGCCAGCAGCCGCCGAGGGACAGCGTCCTACAATGAGCAGTTCTTC
TRBJ1-2,TRBD1,.,TRBV5-5,CASSWDRGGNYGYTF,TGTGCCAGCAGCTGGGACAGGGGGGGTAACTATGGCTACACCTTC
TRBJ2-5,.,.,TRBV1,CTSRPNRTSIEAQYF,TGCACCAGCCGCCCGAACCGGACTAGCATTGAGGCCCAGTACTTC
TRBJ2-7,.,.,TRBV27,CASSPYRDGEQYF,TGTGCCAGCAGTCCCTACAGGGATGGCGAGCAGTACTTC
TRBJ2-4,TRBD2,once,TRBV2,CASSVSGGAKNIQYF,TGTGCCAGCAGTGTTAGCGGGGGGGCCAAAAACATTCAGTACTTC
TRBJ1-2,.,once,TRBV30,CAWSRQMGRYGYTF,TGTGCCTGGAGTCGCCAGATGGGACGCTATGGCTACACCTTC
TRBJ1-4,.,.,TRBV5-1,CASSRLPQQDNEKLFF,TGCGCCAGCAGCCGCCTACCCCAACAGGATAATGAAAAACTGTTTTTT
TRBJ2-1,TRBD2,once,TRBV11-2,CASSLETSAYNEQFF,TGTGCCAGCAGCTTAGAAACTAGCGCTTACAATGAGCAGTTCTTC
TRBJ2-2,.,.,TRBV18,CASSPRWQGDTGELFF,TGTGCCAGCTCACCAAGGTGGCAGGGTGACACCGGGGAGCTGTTTTTT
TRBJ1-4,.,.,TRBV7-2,CASSPTVSGEKLFF,TGTGCCAGCAGCCCGACAGTGTCTGGGGAAAAACTGTTTTTT
TRBJ1-1,.,.,TRBV5-1,CASGTHMNTEAFF,TGCGCCAGCGGTACTCATATGAACACTGAAGCTTTCTTT
TRBJ2-7,TRBD1,.,TRBV6-1,CASREQGAGYEQYF,TGTGCCAGCAGGGAACAGGGGGCAGGGTACGAGCAGTACTTC
TRBJ1-5,.,.,TRBV28,CAIDQTGRNQPQHF,TGTGCCATCGACCAAACGGGGAGGAATCAGCCCCAGCATTTT
TRBJ2-3,TRBD2,.,TRBV2,CASIRLAGSTDTQYF,TGTGCCAGCATCCGACTAGCGGGGAGCACAGATACGCAGTATTTT
TRBJ2-6,.,once,TRBV4-1,CASSRGGGSAGANVLTF,TGCGCCAGCAGCCGGGGAGGGGGCTCGGCTGGGGCCAACGTCCTGACTTTC
TRBJ2-7,TRBD1,.,TRBV28,CASSSLLPKWGGQGSYYEQYF,TGTGCCAGCAGTTCCCTCCTACCGAAATGGGGGGGACAGGGGTCGTACTACGAGCAGTACTTC
TRBJ2-1,.,.,TRBV29-1,CSPREVEERGPNEQFF,TGCAGCCCTAGGGAGGTTGAAGAGAGAGGGCCAAATGAGCAGTTCTTC
TRBJ2-7,.,.,TRBV5-6,CASSLEATYEQYF,TGTGCCAGCAGCTTAGAGGCAACCTACGAGCAGTACTTC
TRBJ2-1,TRBD2,.,TRBV30,CAWSPPGTSVSREQFF,TGTGCCTGGAGTCCCCCCGGGACTAGCGTAAGTAGGGAGCAGTTCTTC
TRBJ1-4,.,.,TRBV4-1,CASSQVFGTNEKLFF,TGCGCCAGCAGCCAAGTATTCGGGACTAATGAAAAACTGTTTTTT
TRBJ1-2,.,few,TRBV11-2,CASSLVYSGHGYTF,TGTGCCAGCAGCTTAGTATACAGCGGTCATGGCTACACCTTC
TRBJ2-3,TRBD2,.,TRBV29-1,CSAEKSGTSTDTQYF,TGCAGCGCTGAGAAAAGCGGGACTAGCACAGATACGCAGTATTTT
TRBJ2-1,.,.,TRBV5-4,CASSFTQGNEQFF,TGTGCCAGCAGCTTCACGCAGGGAAATGAGCAGTTCTTC
TRBJ2-1,TRBD2,once,TRBV15,CATSAGTSGKKSSYNEQFF,TGTGCCACCAGCGCCGGGACTAGCGGGAAGAAGAGCTCCTACAATGAGCAGTTCTTC
TRBJ2-3,TRBD2,.,TRBV10-3,CAISHPGGLAGGSTDTQYF,TGTGCCATCAGTCACCCGGGGGGACTAGCGGGAGGGAGCACAGATACGCAGTATTTT
TRBJ1-2,.,.,TRBV28,CASSLGGSTNYGYTF,TGTGCCAGCAGTTTGGGTGGGAGCACCAACTATGGCTACACCTTC
TRBJ1-2,.,.,TRBV7-2,CASSLASREGGYTF,TGTGCCAGCAGCTTAGCGTCCAGGGAAGGTGGCTACACCTTC
TRBJ1-6,.,.,TRBV5-1,CASSLESRGSPLHF,TGCGCCAGCAGCTTGGAAAGTCGGGGTTCACCCCTCCACTTT
TRBJ1-2,TRBD1,.,TRBV5-1,CASSKGQRDGYTF,TGCGCCAGCAGCAAGGGACAGAGGGATGGCTACACCTTC
TRBJ1-6,TRBD1,.,TRBV6-5,CASSQGGTGNSPLHF,TGTGCCAGCAGCCAGGGTGGGACAGGCAATTCACCCCTCCACTTT